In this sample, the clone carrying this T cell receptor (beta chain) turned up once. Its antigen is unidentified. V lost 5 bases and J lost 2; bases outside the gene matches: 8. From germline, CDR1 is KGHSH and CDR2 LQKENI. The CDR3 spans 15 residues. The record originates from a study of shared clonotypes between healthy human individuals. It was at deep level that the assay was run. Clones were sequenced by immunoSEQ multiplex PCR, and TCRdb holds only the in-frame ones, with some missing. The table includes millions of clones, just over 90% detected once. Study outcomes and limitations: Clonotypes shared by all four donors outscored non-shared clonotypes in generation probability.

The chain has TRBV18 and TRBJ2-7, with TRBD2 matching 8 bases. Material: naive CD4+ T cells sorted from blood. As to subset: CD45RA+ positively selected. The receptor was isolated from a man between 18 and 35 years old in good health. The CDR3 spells CASSTGTSETYEQYF. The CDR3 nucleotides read TGTGCCAGCTCAACCGGGACTAGTGAAACCTACGAGCAGTACTTC.